One and the same sample provided the 17 T cell receptor beta chains below, sequenced in a study of regulatory T cells in long-lasting Graves disease. The time point here: newly diagnosed GD, antithyroid drugs for less than 3 months. PBMCs were the source of the RNA used for TCR sequencing. Construction of TCR beta libraries relied on iRepertoire HTBI primers and on Arm-PCR targeting CDR3 regions. TCRdb reprocessed the multiplex PCR reads via MiXCR and lists one record per CDR3 protein. The table shows more than 450,000 distinct CDR3 sequences, with about a sixth occurring only once. These data also featured in a second study, about T cells in Graves' hyperthyroidism and ophthalmopathy.

The sample here was peripheral blood mononuclear cells (PBMCs), taken at new diagnosis, from a patient treated with antithyroid drugs. These receptors originate from a man between 40 and 49 years old with Graves disease.

The chain uses TRBV2 and TRBJ1-2, with TRBD1 as a possible D gene (5 bases). Trimming stripped 7 bases from V and 4 bases from J, with 16 bases between. Germline V gives CDR1 SNHLY, CDR2 FYNNEI. The CDR3 is 14 amino acids. For the CDR3, the DNA is TGTGCCAGCAATCCGTCGGGGCAGGGCTATGGCTACACCTTC. This gives the protein CASNPSGQGYGYTF.

Ten or more counts support this clonotype. The chain uses TRBV7-3 and TRBJ2-2; 14 bases are shared with TRBD2. V shed 1 base and J 1 base; nucleotides not matched to a gene: 5. Germline loops: CDR1 SGHTA, CDR2 FQGTGA. The CDR3 contains 19 residues. The CDR3 loop is CASSLKGGLAGENTGELFF. CDR3 nucleotide sequence: TGTGCCAGCAGCTTAAAAGGGGGACTAGCGGGAGAGAACACCGGGGAGCTGTTTTTT.

This clonotype was recorded many times. The chain has TRBV6-1 and TRBJ2-7, with TRBD2 identical over 10 bases. With V trimmed by 2 bases and J by 0 bases, 7 bases remained unmatched. CDR3 length: 17 amino acids. CDR1 is MNHNS and CDR2 is SASEGT in the germline V gene. CDR3 amino acids: CASSERGSGRPSYEQYF. The CDR3 nucleotides are TGTGCCAGCAGTGAAAGGGGTAGCGGGAGGCCCTCCTACGAGCAGTACTTC.

The chain employs TRBV10-1 and TRBJ1-5; D remains unclear. Looked up from germline, CDR1 is WNHNN and CDR2 is SYGVQD (reference sequence). The CDR3 spans 13 residues. Deletions cut 6 bases from V and 0 bases from J, with 6 bases between. DNA of the CDR3: TGCGCCAGCAGGAAAAATAGCAATCAGCCCCAGCATTTT. Its translation: CASRKNSNQPQHF.

This clonotype was picked up many times. The J gene is TRBJ1-2, the V gene TRBV20-1; 7 nucleotides line up with TRBD1. J lost 8 bases, V lost 1 base, and 19 bases had no gene match. This CDR3 spans 17 amino acids. Germline V lookup: CDR1 DFQATT, CDR2 SNEGSKA (reference sequence). CDR3 coding DNA: TGCAGTGCTAGAGCAGTTGACAGGGCCCCACGCGGAGGAGGCTACACCTTC. Translation gives CSARAVDRAPRGGGYTF.

This clonotype was detected many times. The gene calls are TRBV9 and TRBJ2-7; D is perhaps TRBD1 (6 bases). The V gene lost 4 bases and the J gene lost 2 bases, with 13 bases spanning the gap. Per the germline V gene, CDR1 is SGDLS and CDR2 is YYNGEE. The CDR3 covers 14 residues. CDR3 bases: TGTGCCAGCAGCCCACGGGACACCGCCTACGAGCAGTACTTC. As protein: CASSPRDTAYEQYF. The complete variable domain, with remaining parts taken from reference TRBV9 and TRBJ2-7, reads DSGVTQTPKHLITATGQRVTLRCSPRSGDLSVYWYQQSLDQGLQFLIQYYNGEERAKGNILERFSAQQFPDLHSELNLSSLELGDSALYFCASSPRDTAYEQYFGPGTRLTVT.

This clonotype showed up many times. The chain employs TRBV6-1 and TRBJ2-1; 11 nucleotides line up with TRBD2. The CDR3 is 15 residues long. V lost 6 bases, J lost 6 bases, and 7 bases stayed unmatched. Germline values: CDR1 MNHNS, CDR2 SASEGT. The CDR3 sequence: CASSFTGTSGNEQFF. The CDR3 DNA reads TGTGCCAGCAGCTTCACCGGGACTAGCGGCAATGAGCAGTTCTTC.

This clonotype was seen many times. CDR3 residues: CASSLSQGPLAKNIQYF. CDR3 coding DNA: TGTGCCAGCAGCTTATCCCAGGGTCCTCTAGCCAAAAACATTCAGTACTTC. The chain joins TRBV7-9 to TRBJ2-4; tentative D call: TRBD1 (5 bases). The CDR3 covers 17 residues. The V end lost 2 bases, the J end lost 0 bases, and 14 bases lay between the germline ends. Germline V lookup: CDR1 SEHNR, CDR2 FQNEAQ (reference sequence).

This clonotype was detected many times. V is TRBV20-1 and J is TRBJ1-2, with D tentatively TRBD1 (5 bases). Germline lookup yields CDR1 DFQATT and CDR2 SNEGSKA (reference sequence). V gave up 6 bases and J gave up 5 bases, with 22 bases separating them. CDR3 length equals 15 residues. The CDR3 nucleotides read TGCAGTGCCCAGGGACTTACGACCACCCTATATGGCTACACCTTC. It is translated as CSAQGLTTTLYGYTF.

This clonotype was detected many times. V is TRBV5-1 and J is TRBJ1-2; weak D call: TRBD1 (5 bases). The CDR3 sequence is 16 residues long. The V and J ends lost 4 bases and 2 bases respectively, with 18 bases between them. Germline V lookup: CDR1 SGHRS, CDR2 YFSETQ. In DNA, the CDR3 is TGCGCCAGCAGCCGGACACTCGGTAGTTCCAACTATGGCTACACCTTC. It translates to CASSRTLGSSNYGYTF.

On this clonotype: This may be a read error, as it is one base from a much larger clone. The chain employs TRBV6-2 or TRBV6-3 and TRBJ2-4, with a weak D call TRBD2 (6 bases). Germline assignment: CDR1 MNHEY and CDR2 SVGEGT. The CDR3 is 14 amino acids. V dropped 11 bases and J dropped 4 bases, with 18 bases sitting between them. The CDR3 DNA sequence: TGTGCCGGCATTGGGGGGTGGAGGAAAAACATTCAGTACTTC. It codes for CAGIGGWRKNIQYF.

This clonotype was found many times. The chain joins TRBV5-1 to TRBJ1-2, with D tentatively TRBD1 (6 bases). V was shortened by 4 bases and J by 9 bases, with 22 bases between the two germline ends. There are 15 residues in the CDR3. Per germline, CDR1 SGHRS and CDR2 YFSETQ. CDR3 amino acids: CASSPGQSPGWSYTF. The CDR3 DNA follows: TGCGCCAGCAGCCCCGGACAGTCTCCCGGTTGGAGCTACACCTTC.

This clonotype was counted between two and nine times. This chain joins TRBV28 and TRBJ2-3; a weak D match, TRBD2 (5 bases). Germline CDR1 is MDHEN and CDR2 is SYDVKM. V was clipped by 6 bases and J by 3 bases, with 22 bases between them. The CDR3 covers 17 residues. CDR3 residues: CASSTLWSGENTDTQYF. For the CDR3, the DNA is TGTGCCAGCAGCACGCTCTGGAGCGGCGAAAATACAGATACGCAGTATTTT.

This clonotype was detected ten times or more. This rearrangement joins TRBV12-3 or TRBV12-4 to TRBJ1-2; weak D call: TRBD1 (5 bases). V was shortened by 7 bases and J by 5 bases, with 14 bases between the two germline ends. The CDR3 extends over 13 amino acids. As DNA, the CDR3 is TGTGCCAGCACCCAGGGCGCGGGGTATGGCTACACCTTC. Translating gives CASTQGAGYGYTF.

This clonotype came up many times. The V call is TRBV7-8, the J call TRBJ2-3; 10 bases match TRBD2. The CDR3 runs to 15 residues. The germline V gene encodes CDR1 SGHVS and CDR2 FQNEAQ. J lost 2 bases, V lost 5 bases, and 4 bases had no gene match. The DNA for the CDR3 is TGTGCCAGCAGCCCGACTAGCGGGTACACAGATACGCAGTATTTT. Translated: CASSPTSGYTDTQYF. Complete variable domain (other parts from reference TRBV7-8 and TRBJ2-3): GAGVSQSPRYKVAKRGQDVALRCDPISGHVSLFWYQQALGQGPEFLTYFQNEAQLDKSGLPSDRFFAERPEGSVSTLKIQRTQQEDSAVYLCASSPTSGYTDTQYFGPGTRLTVL.

The table lists this clonotype with many counts. V usage is TRBV6-1 and J usage is TRBJ2-7; TRBD1 agrees at 8 bases. V gave up 3 bases and J gave up 4 bases; unmatched junction bases: 8. This CDR3 is 15 amino acids long. Per the germline V gene, CDR1 is MNHNS and CDR2 is SASEGT. Here the CDR3 DNA reads TGTGCCAGCAGTGACCGGGACAGGCTGAATTACGAGCAGTACTTC. As protein: CASSDRDRLNYEQYF.

The V and J genes are TRBV28 and TRBJ2-7, with 8 bases that match TRBD2. With V trimmed by 7 bases and J by 4 bases, 12 bases remained unmatched. Germline values: CDR1 MDHEN, CDR2 SYDVKM. The CDR3 consists of 15 residues. The CDR3 region is CASIESGRFGYEQYF. In DNA form, the CDR3 reads TGTGCCAGCATTGAAAGCGGGAGATTCGGATACGAGCAGTACTTC.